These 24 T cell receptor beta chains came from one sample sequenced in a study of human T cells and chemical hapten exposure. TCRdb called the RACE reads again in MiXCR, with one record for every CDR3 protein. The profile shows approximately 100,000 distinct CDR3 sequences, more than 10% of them singletons. Time point denoted: pre-sensitization, week 0. The treatment denotes: therapeutic diphenylcyclopropenone sensitization with weekly scalp DPC. The sample here was whole blood, taken in connection with sensitization to the hapten diphenylcyclopropenone (DPC). The receptors originated from a woman in her 50s with alopecia areata. Some clones in this sample may be carry-over from other donors' samples.

The CDR3 sequence: CASSPSGTGTHQPQHF. CDR3 in DNA: TGTGCCAGCAGCCCCTCCGGGACAGGGACCCATCAGCCCCAGCATTTT. The chain joins TRBV7-9 to TRBJ1-5; 9 positions agree with TRBD1. CDR1 SEHNR and CDR2 FQNEAQ come from the germline V gene (reference sequence). Trimming took 5 bases from V and 5 from J; bases not matched to a gene: 10. The CDR3 loop spans 16 amino acids.

The chain links TRBV4-2 to TRBJ2-3, with 10 bases lining up with TRBD2. Germline CDR1 LGHNA, CDR2 YNFKEQ. The CDR3 totals 16 residues. J was trimmed by 1 base and V by 3 bases; bases with no gene match: 4. CDR3 sequence reads: CASSQTGTSGTDTQYF. The CDR3, as DNA: TGTGCCAGCAGCCAGACCGGGACTAGCGGCACAGATACGCAGTATTTT.

This clonotype was counted a few times. The chain joins TRBV6-5 to TRBJ2-3, with D possibly being TRBD2 (5 bases). There are 13 residues in the CDR3. V lost 6 bases to trimming and J lost 6 bases, with 13 bases between them. The germline V gene has CDR1 MNHEY and CDR2 SVGAGI. CDR3 coding DNA: TGTGCCAGCAGGCGGACTGGAATCGATACGCAGTATTTT. This translates into CASRRTGIDTQYF.

In its sample, this clonotype was seen a few times. The chain couples TRBV29-1 to TRBJ2-3; D is unresolved. The germline CDR1 and CDR2 sequences are SQVTM and ANQGSEA. Trimming took 5 bases from V and 1 from J, leaving 10 bases between them. This CDR3 is 13 amino acids long. The CDR3 DNA follows: TGCAGCGTTAAGGGCCACCGCACAGATACGCAGTATTTT. Protein sequence: CSVKGHRTDTQYF.

The sample holds many counts of this clonotype. The V gene is TRBV29-1, the J gene TRBJ1-1; D call uncertain. The CDR3 length is 11 residues. V lost 4 bases to trimming and J lost 14 bases, with 17 bases between them. CDR1 and CDR2 from the germline V gene are SQVTM and ANQGSEA. The CDR3 bases are TGCAGCGTTGTCGACTCGAAAACACCCTTCTTT. This sequence encodes CSVVDSKTPFF. The entire variable domain, with the rest obtained from reference TRBV29-1 and TRBJ1-1, is as follows: SAVISQKPSRDICQRGTSLTIQCQVDSQVTMMFWYRQQPGQSLTLIATANQGSEATYESGFVIDKFPISRPNLTFSTLTVSNMSPEDSSIYLCSVVDSKTPFFGQGTRLTVV.

The chain couples TRBV7-6 to TRBJ2-7; TRBD1 is a possible D gene (6 bases). The germline gives CDR1 SGHVS, CDR2 FNYEAQ. The CDR3 has 15 amino acids. V dropped 4 bases and J dropped 2 bases, with 15 bases sitting between them. This CDR3 is CASSSQGSGAYEQYF. The CDR3 DNA reads TGTGCCAGCAGCTCCCAGGGGAGTGGGGCCTACGAGCAGTACTTC.

This clonotype was seen more than once but under ten times. This chain uses TRBV6-5 with TRBJ2-7; 8 bases agree with TRBD1. V lost 6 bases to trimming and J lost 4 bases; unmatched junction nucleotides: 5. The length of the CDR3 is 13 residues. Germline-derived CDR1 and CDR2 are MNHEY and SVGAGI. Here the CDR3 DNA reads TGTGCCAGCAGGCTTGACAGGGGATACGAGCAGTACTTC. It encodes CASRLDRGYEQYF.

V and J are TRBV6-2 or TRBV6-3 and TRBJ1-5; weak D call: TRBD1 (5 bases). The V and J ends lost 2 bases and 1 base respectively, with 15 bases between them. The CDR3 extends over 17 amino acids. Germline V gives CDR1 MNHEY, CDR2 SVGEGT. The CDR3 bases are TGTGCCAGCAGTTACCCACCCCTGGGGGGAAGCAATCAGCCCCAGCATTTT. This sequence encodes CASSYPPLGGSNQPQHF.

The rearrangement links TRBV18 to TRBJ2-5; a weak D match, TRBD1 (6 bases). Trimming stripped 6 bases from V and 4 bases from J, with 12 bases between. Germline assignment: CDR1 KGHSH and CDR2 LQKENI. The CDR3 is 13 residues long. CDR3 coding DNA: TGTGCCAGCTCCCCTCAACAGGGAGAGACCCAGTACTTC. It translates to CASSPQQGETQYF.

This clonotype showed up just a few times. The chain is built from TRBV9 and TRBJ2-2; D not resolved. Germline lookup yields CDR1 SGDLS and CDR2 YYNGEE. Trimming shortened V by 6 bases and J by 2 bases, and 11 bases separated the two germline ends. The CDR3 length is 14 residues. The CDR3 nucleotides read TGTGCCAGCAACCCTTATAGAAACACCGGGGAGCTGTTTTTT. This translates into CASNPYRNTGELFF.

There are a few counts of this clonotype. J is TRBJ1-1 and V is TRBV7-8; maybe TRBD1 (5 bases). Germline lookup yields CDR1 SGHVS and CDR2 FQNEAQ. Trimming pared 3 bases from V and 4 bases from J, leaving 6 bases between. The CDR3 covers 12 residues. The DNA for the CDR3 is TGTGCCAGCAGCTTGGGGGTCACTGAAGCTTTCTTT. Translated, it gives CASSLGVTEAFF.

This clonotype has more than one count but fewer than ten. V gene TRBV6-2 or TRBV6-3 combines with J gene TRBJ1-5, with D unclear. This CDR3 is built from 13 residues. Germline CDR1 MNHEY, CDR2 SVGEGT. V lost 4 bases to trimming and J lost 5 bases, with 9 bases between them. The CDR3 DNA reads TGTGCCAGCAGTTCCACGAGTTATCAGCCCCAGCATTTT. This encodes CASSSTSYQPQHF.

This clonotype was recorded many times. The genes are TRBV4-3 and TRBJ2-5, with a tentative D call TRBD2 (5 bases). V was trimmed by 3 bases and J by 1 base, leaving 12 bases between them. The CDR3 extends over 15 amino acids. CDR1 is LGHNA, CDR2 YSLEER, per germline. CDR3 amino acids: CASSQDFRAQETQYF. The CDR3 nucleotides are TGCGCCAGCAGCCAGGACTTCCGGGCCCAAGAGACCCAGTACTTC.

The J gene is TRBJ1-2, the V gene TRBV28; TRBD1 might be the D (6 bases). Germline CDR1 is MDHEN and CDR2 is SYDVKM. V was trimmed by 6 bases and J by 4 bases, leaving 15 bases between them. The CDR3 is 14 amino acids. The CDR3 is CASSHNTGPYGYTF. CDR3 coding DNA: TGTGCCAGCAGCCATAATACAGGGCCCTATGGCTACACCTTC.

V is TRBV28 and J is TRBJ2-2; D uncertain. CDR1 is MDHEN, CDR2 SYDVKM, per germline. V shed 4 bases and J shed 3 bases, with 3 bases lying between them. The CDR3 extends over 12 amino acids. CDR3: CASSSHTGELFF. CDR3 in DNA: TGTGCCAGCAGTTCACACACCGGGGAGCTGTTTTTT.

V gene TRBV10-3 combines with J gene TRBJ2-7; D uncertain. Germline CDR1 is ENHRY and CDR2 is SYGVKD. Trimming left V 3 bases short and J 3 bases short, with 9 bases between. The CDR3 has 13 amino acids. CDR3 sequence (DNA): TGTGCCATCAGTGATCCTCTACGCTACGAGCAGTACTTC. As protein: CAISDPLRYEQYF.

In its sample, this clonotype was seen a few times. V and J are TRBV11-2 and TRBJ1-1; D is possibly TRBD1 (5 bases). The germline gives CDR1 SGHAT, CDR2 FQNNGV. This CDR3 is 12 amino acids long. The V and J ends lost 4 bases and 8 bases respectively, with 11 bases between them. The CDR3 is CASSYDSSEAFF. The CDR3 DNA reads as TGTGCCAGCAGCTATGACAGCTCAGAAGCTTTCTTT.

CDR3 coding DNA: TGTGCCAGCAGTCCACTGGGACTAGCGGAAAGCTCCTACAATGAGCAGTTCTTC. Translated: CASSPLGLAESSYNEQFF. The V call is TRBV28, the J call TRBJ2-1, with TRBD2 identical over 11 bases. The V segment lost 5 bases and the J segment 0 bases; nucleotides outside the gene matches: 9. There are 18 residues in the CDR3. CDR1 is MDHEN and CDR2 is SYDVKM in the germline V gene.

In this sample, this clonotype turned up a few times. V is TRBV18 and J is TRBJ1-5; perhaps TRBD1 as D (5 bases). The CDR3 loop spans 13 amino acids. Germline V gene lookup returns CDR1 KGHSH and CDR2 LQKENI. The V and J ends lost 4 bases and 5 bases respectively, with 9 bases between them. CDR3 bases: TGTGCCAGCTCACGGGGGAGGGATCAGCCCCAGCATTTT. Translated, it gives CASSRGRDQPQHF.

As regards this clonotype: One base away lies a much larger clone, so this may be a sequencing read error. The V and J genes are TRBV28 and TRBJ2-3; D is uncertain. Germline loops: CDR1 MDHEN, CDR2 SYDVKM. The length of the CDR3 is 11 residues. V lost 7 bases and J lost 4, with 6 bases in between. CDR3: CASNSADTQYF. The CDR3 DNA follows: TGTGCCAGCAATTCCGCAGATACGCAGTATTTT.

The chain carries TRBV5-1 and TRBJ2-5, with D perhaps assigned TRBD1 or TRBD2 (5 bases each). Germline V lookup: CDR1 SGHRS, CDR2 YFSETQ. The CDR3 consists of 17 residues. The V end was cut by 6 bases, the J end by 1 base, with 22 bases between. CDR3 in DNA: TGCGCCAGCACTCCGGGGTATGGGGCTCGGGTCCAAGAGACCCAGTACTTC. Its translation is CASTPGYGARVQETQYF.

The chain combines TRBV28 with TRBJ2-1; D remains ambiguous. The V gene's germline CDR1 is MDHEN and CDR2 SYDVKM. Deletions cut 7 bases from V and 10 bases from J, with 2 bases between. This CDR3 comprises 8 residues. CDR3 in DNA: TGTGCCAGCACCGAGCAGTTCTTC. Translated, it gives CASTEQFF. Full variable domain (rest looked up from reference TRBV28 and TRBJ2-1): DVKVTQSSRYLVKRTGEKVFLECVQDMDHENMFWYRQDPGLGLRLIYFSYDVKMKEKGDIPEGYSVSREKKERFSLILESASTNQTSMYLCASTEQFFGPGTRLTVL.

This clonotype occurred a few times. This sequence joins TRBV29-1 and TRBJ1-1, with a possible D match to TRBD1 (5 bases). The length of the CDR3 is 14 residues. Germline CDR1 SQVTM, CDR2 ANQGSEA. Trimming left V 5 bases short and J 0 bases short, with 13 bases between. CDR3 nucleotides: TGCAGCGTTAAGCCCCAGGGATTGAACACTGAAGCTTTCTTT. It codes for CSVKPQGLNTEAFF.

This clonotype was counted between two and nine times. J is TRBJ2-4 and V is TRBV16, with 8 bases identical to TRBD1. The ends lost 4 bases at V and 3 bases at J; junction bases unmatched: 5. The CDR3 runs 15 residues. Looked up from germline, CDR1 is KGHSY and CDR2 is FQNENV. CDR3 loop: CASSPSGQGKNIQYF. CDR3 DNA: TGTGCCAGCAGCCCTTCCGGACAGGGCAAAAACATTCAGTACTTC. Supplemented by reference TRBV16 and TRBJ2-4, the full variable domain reads GEEVAQTPKHLVRGEGQKAKLYCAPIKGHSYVFWYQQVLKNEFKFLISFQNENVFDETGMPKERFSAKCLPNSPCSLEIQATKLEDSAVYFCASSPSGQGKNIQYFGAGTRLSVL.